This TCR beta chain appears in the sequencing data of a study of monozygotic twins with inflammatory bowel disease. CDR1 and CDR2 (germline): SGHRS, YFSETQ. This CDR3 is 15 amino acids long. TCRdb re-called the 5' RACE reads and gives one entry per CDR3 protein, without DNA. This listing includes approximately 400,000 distinct CDR3 sequences. This chain joins TRBV5-1 and TRBJ1-4. The sequence was collected from a human donor with ulcerative colitis or Crohn's disease, or a healthy co-twin of an affected twin (not recorded which). The sequenced material came from blood. The CDR3 here is CASSLANLEWEKLFF.